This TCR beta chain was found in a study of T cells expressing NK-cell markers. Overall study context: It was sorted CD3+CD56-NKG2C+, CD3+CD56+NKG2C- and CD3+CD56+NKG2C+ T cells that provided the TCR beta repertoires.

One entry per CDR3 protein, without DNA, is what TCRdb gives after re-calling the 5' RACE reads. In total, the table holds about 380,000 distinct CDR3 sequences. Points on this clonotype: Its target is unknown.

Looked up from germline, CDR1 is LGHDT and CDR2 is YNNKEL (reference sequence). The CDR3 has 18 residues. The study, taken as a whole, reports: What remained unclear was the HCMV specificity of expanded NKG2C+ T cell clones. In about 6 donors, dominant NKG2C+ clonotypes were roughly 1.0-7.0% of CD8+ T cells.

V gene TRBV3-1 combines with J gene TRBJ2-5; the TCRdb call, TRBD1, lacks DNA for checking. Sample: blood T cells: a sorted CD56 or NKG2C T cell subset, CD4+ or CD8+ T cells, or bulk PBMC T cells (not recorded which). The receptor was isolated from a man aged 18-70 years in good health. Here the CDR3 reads CASSESPGRLMMGETQYF.